This TCR beta chain was captured in a study of cytomegalovirus exposure and HLA in healthy donors. About the research overall: Earlier findings included some 120 million unique TCR beta sequences obtained from approximately 170 million T cells.

Overall study findings and caveats: It is likely that the observed cluster of highly shared sequence variants was a sequencing artifact.

A multiplex PCR was run with 60 Vbeta primers and 13 Jbeta primers. The assay was immunoSEQ multiplex PCR, and TCRdb's table has in-frame clones only and misses some. Here the sample spans under 140,000 clones, 79% being singletons. As concerns this clone: Its antigen is unknown.

Each donor was healthy, and each was a bone marrow donor. The donors, nominally healthy at sampling, likely had unrecorded immune exposures. The CDR3 sequence is 16 residues long. The junction had 7 bases not matched to a gene; V was cut back by 3 bases and J by 3 bases. Germline V lookup: CDR1 SGHTA, CDR2 FQGNSA. Sequenced sample: PBMCs. The receptor's source is a man aged 30 to 45 in good health and CMV-seropositive. V and J are TRBV7-2 and TRBJ2-3, with 9 bases aligning to TRBD2. DNA for the CDR3: TGTGCCAGCAGCTTGCTGGCGGGGGGGCTAACAGATACGCAGTATTTT. It encodes CASSLLAGGLTDTQYF.